Listed below are T cell receptor beta chains from one sample, sequenced in a study of patients and donors after allogeneic stem cell transplantation. Each CDR3 protein is one row after TCRdb ran MiXCR on the RT-PCR reads. The sample records fewer than 250,000 distinct CDR3 sequences, 13% to 15% being singletons. Sequencing was carried out using blood, either unsorted or a sorted T cell fraction (not recorded which). All receptors derive from a human donor who was either an allogeneic HSCT recipient or a stem cell or donor lymphocyte infusion donor (not recorded which). It is not recorded whose cells these are; they may come from a transplant donor. Each CDR3 is given with its conserved first and last residue. A D gene is named only where the DNA matches it firmly. Rows may omit the clone size; those that give it use once, few, many or a size class.

>few|TRBJ1-1|TRBD1|TRBV6-2/TRBV6-3
CASSYGPRGQAFF
TGTGCCAGCAGTTACGGCCCAAGGGGGCAGGCTTTCTTT
>.|TRBJ2-1|.|TRBV24-1
CATSDRIGTGSYNEQFF
TGTGCCACCAGTGACCGTATCGGGACTGGCTCCTACAATGAGCAGTTCTTC
>few|TRBJ1-1|.|TRBV27
CASSFRLMNTEAFF
TGTGCCAGCAGTTTCAGACTGATGAACACTGAAGCTTTCTTT
>.|TRBJ1-1|.|TRBV19
CASNSGGSFGTEAFF
TGTGCCAGTAACTCGGGGGGATCGTTTGGCACTGAAGCTTTCTTT
>few|TRBJ2-1|TRBD2|TRBV5-1
CASSYTSVGGNEQFF
TGCGCCAGCAGCTATACTAGCGTGGGGGGCAATGAGCAGTTCTTC
>many|TRBJ1-1|.|TRBV12-3/TRBV12-4
CASSFHLSRNTEAFF
TGTGCCAGCAGTTTTCATCTTTCTAGGAACACTGAAGCTTTCTTT
>.|TRBJ1-5|.|TRBV19
CASSIGRSNQPQHF
TGTGCCAGTAGTATAGGCCGTAGCAATCAGCCCCAGCATTTT
>.|TRBJ2-7|TRBD2|TRBV2
CASRPDLAGVIYEQYF
TGTGCCAGCAGACCAGATCTAGCGGGAGTTATCTACGAGCAGTACTTC
>.|TRBJ2-7|.|TRBV6-1
CASRVPGRGTYEQYF
TGTGCCAGCAGGGTTCCGGGCAGGGGAACCTACGAGCAGTACTTC
>many|TRBJ1-2|.|TRBV21-1
CASSTGHVKKSSGYTF
TGTGCCAGCAGCACTGGACACGTAAAAAAAAGTAGTGGCTACACCTTC
>many|TRBJ1-1|.|TRBV29-1
CSVIVSGFLNTEAFF
TGCAGCGTTATTGTCAGCGGGTTTCTGAACACTGAAGCTTTCTTT
>many|TRBJ1-4|.|TRBV5-1
CASSLWGLSGGNEKLFF
TGCGCCAGCAGCTTGTGGGGCCTTTCCGGGGGGAATGAAAAACTGTTTTTT
>.|TRBJ2-1|TRBD2|TRBV15
CATSSILAGNQEEQFF
TGTGCCACCAGCAGTATCCTAGCGGGAAACCAGGAAGAGCAGTTCTTC
>.|TRBJ2-4|TRBD2|TRBV11-2
CASSLGTSGRGENIQYF
TGTGCCAGCAGCTTAGGGACTAGCGGGAGAGGGGAAAACATTCAGTACTTC
>few|TRBJ1-2|.|TRBV20-1
CSAIQPGGYTF
TGCAGTGCTATCCAACCGGGTGGCTACACCTTC
>many|TRBJ2-5|.|TRBV28
CASRPSGDGEETQYF
TGTGCCAGCAGGCCGTCAGGAGATGGGGAAGAGACCCAGTACTTC
>.|TRBJ1-5|.|TRBV24-1
CATSDRVWQPQHF
TGTGCCACCAGTGACCGAGTTTGGCAGCCCCAGCATTTT
>few|TRBJ2-5|TRBD1|TRBV12-3/TRBV12-4
CASILTGSETQYF
TGTGCCAGCATCCTGACAGGGTCGGAGACCCAGTACTTC
>few|TRBJ2-5|.|TRBV20-1
CSARGRGTSKETQYF
TGCAGTGCTAGGGGTAGGGGGACTTCCAAAGAGACCCAGTACTTC
>few|TRBJ2-7|.|TRBV20-1
CSATVVGRVNSYEQYF
TGCAGTGCCACTGTGGTCGGCAGGGTAAACTCCTACGAGCAGTACTTC
>many|TRBJ1-2|TRBD1|TRBV6-1
CASSPGQGANYGYTF
TGTGCCAGCAGTCCCGGACAGGGAGCTAACTATGGCTACACCTTC
>many|TRBJ2-7|TRBD2|TRBV29-1
CSVAPGGEQYF
TGCAGCGTTGCCCCGGGGGGGGAGCAGTACTTC
>many|TRBJ2-7|TRBD2|TRBV4-1
CASSPGLAAYEQYF
TGCGCCAGCAGCCCGGGGCTAGCGGCCTACGAGCAGTACTTC
>many|TRBJ2-1|.|TRBV14
CASSQQIGHEQFF
TGTGCCAGCAGCCAGCAAATAGGCCATGAGCAGTTCTTC
>few|TRBJ1-4|.|TRBV29-1
CSVARYEKLFF
TGCAGCGTTGCTCGCTATGAAAAACTGTTTTTT
>many|TRBJ2-5|.|TRBV6-5
CASSYGETQYF
TGTGCCAGCAGTTACGGGGAGACCCAGTACTTC
>.|TRBJ1-2|TRBD1|TRBV7-9
CASSLTGTGGSGYTF
TGTGCCAGCAGCTTGACCGGGACAGGGGGCTCGGGCTACACCTTC
>few|TRBJ1-5|TRBD1|TRBV5-1
CASSLDRGGNQPQHF
TGCGCCAGCAGCTTGGACAGGGGGGGCAATCAGCCCCAGCATTTT
>.|TRBJ1-1|.|TRBV5-1
CASSPGQPVTEAFF
TGCGCCAGCAGCCCCGGACAACCCGTCACTGAAGCTTTCTTT
>few|TRBJ2-4|TRBD2|TRBV20-1
CSASSGGKNIQYF
TGCAGTGCTTCTAGCGGGGGAAAAAACATTCAGTACTTC
>.|TRBJ1-4|.|TRBV25-1
CASNQAPTAGTNEKLFF
TGTGCCAGCAATCAAGCCCCCACAGCGGGGACTAATGAAAAACTGTTTTTT
>many|TRBJ2-3|TRBD1|TRBV7-8
CASSPGTVGATDTQYF
TGTGCCAGCAGCCCAGGGACAGTTGGGGCCACAGATACGCAGTATTTT
>.|TRBJ1-4|.|TRBV5-1
CASSPQQGWGEKLFF
TGCGCCAGCAGCCCTCAACAGGGATGGGGTGAAAAACTGTTTTTT
>few|TRBJ1-1|.|TRBV20-1
CSARDPMGVSMNTEAFF
TGCAGTGCTAGAGATCCCATGGGAGTCTCCATGAACACTGAAGCTTTCTTT
>many|TRBJ2-3|.|TRBV5-6
CASSSVTRFQSDTQYF
TGTGCCAGCAGCTCTGTGACTAGGTTTCAGTCAGATACGCAGTATTTT
>few|TRBJ1-1|.|TRBV10-1
CASSEQVNTEAFF
TGCGCCAGCAGTGAACAGGTTAACACTGAAGCTTTCTTT
>few|TRBJ1-4|.|TRBV7-9
CASSLRQNNEKLFF
TGTGCCAGCAGCTTAAGACAGAATAATGAAAAACTGTTTTTT
>.|TRBJ2-1|TRBD2|TRBV12-3/TRBV12-4
CASTPGLAGGGGYNEQFF
TGTGCCAGCACCCCGGGACTAGCGGGGGGAGGGGGTTACAATGAGCAGTTCTTC
>few|TRBJ1-1|.|TRBV12-3/TRBV12-4
CASSSAPNTEAFF
TGTGCCAGCAGTTCCGCTCCTAACACTGAAGCTTTCTTT
>.|TRBJ2-2|.|TRBV11-3
CASSPPVLANTGELFF
TGTGCCAGCAGCCCACCCGTCCTCGCGAACACCGGGGAGCTGTTTTTT
>.|TRBJ1-5|TRBD1|TRBV19
CASSPRQGSQPQHF
TGTGCCAGTAGTCCAAGACAGGGGAGTCAGCCCCAGCATTTT
>many|TRBJ2-7|TRBD1|TRBV4-3
CASSQGTGVLYEQYF
TGCGCCAGCAGCCAAGGGACAGGCGTCCTCTACGAGCAGTACTTC
>many|TRBJ2-1|.|TRBV29-1
CSSSRQGNNEQFF
TGCAGCTCGTCGAGGCAGGGCAACAATGAGCAGTTCTTC
>.|TRBJ2-1|.|TRBV20-1
CSARGTSNEQFF
TGCAGTGCTAGAGGGACGAGCAATGAGCAGTTCTTC
>few|TRBJ2-3|.|TRBV7-3
CASSSSGVPDTQYF
TGTGCCAGCAGCTCCTCAGGGGTTCCAGATACGCAGTATTTT
>.|TRBJ2-2|.|TRBV2
CASSEARQGRTGELFF
TGTGCCAGCAGTGAAGCACGTCAGGGAAGAACCGGGGAGCTGTTTTTT
>.|TRBJ2-7|TRBD1|TRBV6-1
CASSGVGQGGEQYF
TGTGCCAGCAGTGGCGTAGGACAGGGAGGCGAGCAGTACTTC
>many|TRBJ1-5|TRBD1|TRBV20-1
CSAKAPGGANQPQHF
TGCAGTGCTAAGGCTCCAGGGGGGGCCAATCAGCCCCAGCATTTT
>few|TRBJ1-2|.|TRBV5-1
CASSLEGSYGYTF
TGCGCCAGCAGCTTAGAGGGATCCTATGGCTACACCTTC
>few|TRBJ1-5|.|TRBV19
CATQTAFNQPQHF
TGTGCCACCCAGACAGCCTTCAATCAGCCCCAGCATTTT
>.|TRBJ2-7|.|TRBV6-1
CASRRRGLHYEQYF
TGTGCCAGCAGGCGCAGGGGTCTACACTACGAGCAGTACTTC
>.|TRBJ1-5|TRBD1|TRBV20-1
CSAGTGDSNQPQHF
TGCAGTGCTGGCACAGGGGATAGCAATCAGCCCCAGCATTTT
>.|TRBJ2-1|TRBD1|TRBV11-1
CASSLRQGIHEQFF
TGTGCCAGCAGCTTACGACAGGGGATCCATGAGCAGTTCTTC
>.|TRBJ1-2|.|TRBV12-3/TRBV12-4
CASSSLGGNGYTF
TGTGCCAGCAGTTCCCTCGGGGGAAATGGCTACACCTTC
>few|TRBJ2-7|.|TRBV21-1
CASCQVDRSSYEQYF
TGTGCCAGCTGCCAAGTCGACAGATCATCCTACGAGCAGTACTTC
>.|TRBJ1-1|.|TRBV19
CASSIKGNTEAFF
TGTGCCAGTAGTATAAAGGGGAACACTGAAGCTTTCTTT
>many|TRBJ1-1|.|TRBV20-1
CSARDGGRPDTAFF
TGCAGTGCTAGAGATGGGGGGCGCCCGGATACTGCTTTCTTT
>few|TRBJ1-2|.|TRBV20-1
CSARAPAMDTF
TGCAGTGCTAGAGCGCCCGCCATGGACACCTTC
>many|TRBJ1-6|TRBD1|TRBV18
CASSPGTGRSSPLHF
TGTGCCAGCTCCCCCGGGACAGGACGGAGTTCACCCCTCCACTTT